Below, 16 T cell receptor beta chains from the same sample are listed, as sequenced in a study of blood T cell repertoires in COVID-19. Profiling relied on immunoSEQ multiplex PCR, and the TCRdb table lists in-frame clones only, not all of them. The table shows about 170,000 clones, with approximately 84% occurring only once. Sequenced sample: peripheral blood. These receptors all stem from a middle-aged man who had recovered from COVID-19.

This chain joins TRBV7-2 and TRBJ1-1; D is unresolved. This CDR3 contains 12 residues. V lost 3 bases and J lost 1, with 3 bases in between. Germline values: CDR1 SGHTA, CDR2 FQGNSA. CDR3 loop: CASSFRNTEAFF. In nucleotides, the CDR3 is TGTGCCAGCAGCTTCAGGAACACTGAAGCTTTCTTT.

This clone occurred a few times. This chain uses TRBV6-4 with TRBJ2-7, with 8 bases that match TRBD2. Looked up from germline, CDR1 is MRHNA and CDR2 is SNTAGT. The CDR3 is 13 residues long. Trimming removed 4 bases from V and 6 bases from J; junction bases left unmatched: 5. The chain's CDR3 is CASSALAGTEQYF. CDR3 sequence (DNA): TGTGCCAGCAGTGCCTTAGCGGGGACCGAGCAGTACTTC.

The V and J genes are TRBV19 and TRBJ1-2, with 7 bases matching TRBD1. CDR1 is LNHDA, CDR2 SQIVND, per germline (reference sequence). The junction had 5 bases not matched to a gene; V was cut back by 3 bases and J by 4 bases. This CDR3 is 14 amino acids long. This chain's CDR3 is CASSIGTVLYGYTF. CDR3 DNA: TGTGCCAGTAGTATCGGGACAGTTCTCTATGGCTACACCTTC.

The chain links TRBV5-6 to TRBJ1-1; TRBD1 matches 8 bases. The germline CDR1 and CDR2 sequences are SGHDT and YYEEEE. V lost 4 bases, J lost 0 bases, and 8 bases stayed unmatched. CDR3 length equals 16 residues. CDR3 protein: CASSGGTGRMNTEAFF. The CDR3 DNA follows: TGTGCCAGCAGCGGAGGGACAGGCCGAATGAACACTGAAGCTTTCTTT.

The V call is TRBV6-5, the J call TRBJ1-2, with D unresolved. V lost 4 bases and J lost 4, with 7 bases in between. CDR1 and CDR2 (germline): MNHEY, SVGAGI. The CDR3 is 12 residues long. The CDR3 loop is CASSFRPYGYTF. The CDR3 DNA follows: TGTGCCAGCAGTTTCAGGCCCTATGGCTACACCTTC.

This chain's CDR3 is CASSLLTGPYEQYF. As DNA, the CDR3 is TGTGCCAGCAGCTTACTGACAGGCCCCTACGAGCAGTACTTC. The rearrangement joins TRBV7-2 to TRBJ2-7, with D tentatively TRBD1 (6 bases). Germline CDR1 SGHTA, CDR2 FQGNSA. V gave up 2 bases and J gave up 2 bases, with 10 bases separating them. This CDR3 is 14 amino acids long.

CDR3 residues: CAIRVGGVNYGYTF. In DNA, the CDR3 is TGTGCCATCAGGGTTGGGGGCGTAAACTATGGCTACACCTTC. The gene calls are TRBV10-3 and TRBJ1-2, with a possible D match to TRBD1 (6 bases). Germline CDR1 and CDR2: ENHRY and SYGVKD. V shed 6 bases and J shed 2 bases, with 13 bases lying between them. The CDR3 consists of 14 residues.

This clone was seen a single time. The V gene is TRBV6-2 or TRBV6-3, the J gene TRBJ2-1; 11 nucleotides agree with TRBD2. Germline-derived CDR1 and CDR2 are MNHEY and SVGEGT. Germline trimming cut 4 bases from V and 4 bases from J; bases unmatched to any gene: 6. The length of the CDR3 is 16 residues. The CDR3, as DNA: TGTGCCAGCAGTTCTACGACTAGCGGGACTTACAATGAGCAGTTCTTC. It codes for CASSSTTSGTYNEQFF.

The rearrangement uses TRBV10-3 and TRBJ1-5, with a weak D call TRBD1 (6 bases). With 4 bases removed from V and 5 bases from J, the gap between germline ends came to 6 bases. In germline, CDR1 is ENHRY, CDR2 SYGVKD. The CDR3 length is 12 residues. CDR3 region: CAISGGHQPQHF. CDR3 nucleotides: TGTGCCATCAGTGGGGGGCATCAGCCCCAGCATTTT.

J is TRBJ2-4 and V is TRBV4-3; D remains ambiguous. From germline, CDR1 is LGHNA and CDR2 YSLEER. The CDR3 length is 13 residues. Deletions cut 0 bases from V and 6 bases from J, with 6 bases between. The CDR3 nucleotides read TGCGCCAGCAGCCAAGATTACAGAAACATTCAGTACTTC. This gives the protein CASSQDYRNIQYF.

This sequence joins TRBV13 and TRBJ2-1, with TRBD1 identical over 8 bases. The CDR3 contains 15 residues. The germline V gene has CDR1 PRHDT and CDR2 FYEKMQ (reference sequence). The V gene end was trimmed by 4 bases and the J gene end by 4 bases; junction bases not matched to a gene: 6. Written as DNA, the CDR3 is TGTGCCAGCAGCTCCGGACAGGGAGCGTACAATGAGCAGTTCTTC. This encodes CASSSGQGAYNEQFF.

The J gene is TRBJ2-1, the V gene TRBV4-3, with TRBD1 identical over 10 bases. The CDR3 contains 17 residues. Germline CDR1 LGHNA, CDR2 YSLEER. V gave up 0 bases and J gave up 6 bases; unmatched junction bases: 8. CDR3 sequence: CASSQDSGTGVFNEQFF. CDR3 bases: TGCGCCAGCAGCCAAGATAGCGGGACAGGGGTATTCAATGAGCAGTTCTTC.

This clone was detected a few times. The chain joins TRBV11-2 to TRBJ2-3, with D perhaps TRBD2 (6 bases). The germline V and J ends were trimmed by 7 bases and 0 bases, with 14 bases remaining between them. Germline-derived CDR1 and CDR2 are SGHAT and FQNNGV. The CDR3 runs to 15 residues. For the CDR3, the DNA is TGTGCCAGCATTGATAGCGGTTTCAGCACAGATACGCAGTATTTT. This codes for CASIDSGFSTDTQYF.

This rearrangement joins TRBV6-5 to TRBJ1-4; D is perhaps TRBD1 (5 bases). Germline loops: CDR1 MNHEY, CDR2 SVGAGI. The CDR3 sequence is 14 residues long. V was pared by 7 bases and J by 5 bases, with 14 bases between. CDR3: CASTDSAGNEKLFF. The DNA for the CDR3 is TGTGCCAGCACAGACAGTGCGGGGAATGAAAAACTGTTTTTT.

CDR3 protein: CASSLVHGLAENEQFF. The CDR3 bases are TGCGCCAGCAGCTTGGTCCACGGACTAGCGGAAAATGAGCAGTTCTTC. This chain links TRBV5-1 with TRBJ2-1; 10 bases are shared with TRBD2. Germline V lookup: CDR1 SGHRS, CDR2 YFSETQ. This CDR3 is 16 amino acids long. The junction had 7 bases not matched to a gene; V was cut back by 0 bases and J by 7 bases.

V is TRBV29-1 and J is TRBJ2-1; 13 bases match TRBD2. CDR1 and CDR2 from the germline V gene are SQVTM and ANQGSEA. CDR3 length: 14 residues. V lost 4 bases, J lost 11 bases, and 8 bases stayed unmatched. In DNA form, the CDR3 reads TGCAGCGTTGGAACTAGCGGGGGGGCCGGGAAGCAGTTCTTC. Translating gives CSVGTSGGAGKQFF.